This TCR beta chain was identified in a study of shared clonotypes between healthy human individuals (TCRdb year 2020). With regard to the full study: Three men and a couple of women, aged 18 to 49 years, made up the cohort. Between about 0.94 and 10 billion PBMCs per donor were obtained by leukapheresis. For each donor, CD4 naive and CD4 memory were each run on three plates, CD8 naive on two plates, and CD8 memory on one plate. Libraries were prepared and TCR repertoires were sequenced by different laboratories using diverse techniques, in order to increase sequencing depth and limit assay-specific biases. The study deeply sequenced blood TCR repertoires of five healthy adults to estimate repertoire size and the extent of clonotype sharing between individuals.

Using the deep immunoSEQ assay, TCR CDR3 regions were amplified from genomic DNA by multiplex PCR. Genomic DNA extracted from each cell subset was distributed evenly over all wells of several immunoSEQ 96-well plates, and each plate served as one replicate. Each replicate PCR for sorted subsets received around 200 ng genomic DNA, equal to about 30,000 T cell genomes. Purified libraries were measured with a Qubit 3.0 fluorometer, size-checked on a Bioanalyzer 2100, and measured again with the KAPA Library Quantification kit. A separate single-read 150-cycle Illumina NextSeq 550 flow cell was used to sequence each immunoSEQ 96-well plate. The original pipeline was this. Because only junctional sequences without quality scores were contained in the immunoSEQ output, filtering matching that applied to full-length reads could not be performed. To assign V/J genes and CDR3, sequences were annotated using PyIR, a Python wrapper for IgBLAST v1.9, with IMGT germline references. Any read was removed if the V/J assignment was weak (E-value above 1e-6), the CDR3 was missing, or the read contained stop codons, out-of-frame junctions, or ambiguous translated residues. V3J clonotypes were defined as sequences sharing an identical inferred V gene, J gene, and CDR3 amino acid sequence. Percentage overlap between repertoires was computed as shared unique clonotypes divided by the size of the smaller repertoire. Three approaches were used to assess repertoire richness: RTK rarefaction, the Chao1 estimator, and Recon v2.1 estimates of unobserved clonotypes. Generation probabilities were computed with OLGA for all TCRbeta clonotypes obtained by the gDNA method from several donors. TCRdb limited this immuneACCESS table to in-frame rearrangements with V and J called. A share of clones is missing; checked studies link under half to unresolved V genes, and the rest is unexplained. V and J calls and clone size are as listed in that table; D and trimming were resolved from the DNA. The sample table holds about 680,000 clones, of which roughly 94% were seen once. The ten largest clones capture about a quarter of the sample.

The full study reports these points: Naive subsets generally had larger estimated clonotype richness than memory subsets did. The small number of donors limited the genetic and exposure-history diversity represented. Based on pairwise subsampling, the degree of clonotype sharing among donors was expected to be affected by sequencing depth. Across four donors, approximately 4.6% of naive CD4, roughly 3.3% of naive CD8, about 2% of memory CD4, and under 0.45% of memory CD8 clonotypes were shared. Sampling was limited to blood, and TCR repertoires in tissue likely differ from TCR repertoires in blood. Rarefaction of sorted-subset datasets indicated incomplete sequencing despite the large sequencing depth. Compared with non-shared clonotypes, clonotypes shared by all four sorted-subset donors had higher generation probabilities.

A word on this clone: Its antigen is still unknown. Qualities for individual bases were not recorded, and no much larger clone is one base off.

CD8 naive samples were obtained by positive selection for CCR7 among CD45RO-negative cells, yielding a CD45RA+CCR7+ population from which TemRA cells were excluded. The donors were healthy, HIV-negative adults who had no recently reported acute infections or vaccinations. Every donor was a Caucasian adult residing in Nashville, Tennessee, USA. After blood collection by leukapheresis, PBMCs were isolated using Ficoll-Histopaque density gradient centrifugation and then cryopreserved in the vapor phase of liquid nitrogen. Analytical flow cytometry was used to check the purity and quantity of each magnetically sorted T cell population. Genomic DNA was isolated from every sorted fraction and measured by UV absorbance on a Nanodrop 2000c. The germline V gene yields LGHNA for CDR1 and YNFKEQ for CDR2. The CDR3, from cysteine to phenylalanine, totals 15 residues. The sequence is cut down to CDR3 DNA, 45 bases in frame from base 1. V and J are truncated by 2 bases and 6 bases respectively, leaving an intervening sequence of 15 bases.

This receptor was identified in a man aged 25 to 40 in good health. The V gene is TRBV4-2 and the J gene is TRBJ2-3, with the D segment possibly TRBD1 or TRBD2, each aligning over 5 bases. What was sequenced was naive CD8+ T cells sorted from blood. Interpreted using the paper, the cell subset or site label stands for: CD45RA+CCR7+. The sequenced DNA is TGTGCCAGCAGCCAATTTTTGGGGGAGACCGATACGCAGTATTTT. Translated, this gives CASSQFLGETDTQYF.